The clone carrying this T cell receptor beta chain was seen at least ten times. Its target is not known. The data derive from a study of Graves' ophthalmopathy and Graves' hyperthyroidism. The study's findings and limits: The majority of expanded thyroid clonotypes above 0.001 frequency also occurred in blood.

Stable hyperthyroidism referred to disease that showed no ophthalmopathy within 18 months of follow-up. Hyperthyroidism was new, under 2 months, in patients aged 18 to 65. The evidence that diagnosis relied on was clinical symptoms, serum thyroxine, TRAb, thyroid ultrasound and orbital computed tomography. TCR beta CDR3 regions were amplified from RNA transcripts. The first round was an RT-PCR with HTBI primers, and the second round was a multiplex PCR. TCRdb ran MiXCR on the multiplex PCR reads and lists one entry per CDR3 protein. The sample includes about 620,000 distinct CDR3 sequences, approximately 21% of them seen just once. Looked up from germline, CDR1 is MNHEY and CDR2 is SVGAGI. The V segment lost 6 bases and the J segment 7 bases; nucleotides outside the gene matches: 8. The CDR3 length is 14 residues.

The sequence derives from a woman between 18 and 29 years old with stable Graves' hyperthyroidism. Some clones in this sample may be carry-over from other donors' samples. Sequenced sample: peripheral blood. V is TRBV6-5 and J is TRBJ1-2; the match to TRBD1 covers 10 bases. The CDR3 is CASSNDRGLGGYTF. In DNA form, the CDR3 reads TGTGCCAGCAGCAACGACAGGGGGCTTGGTGGCTACACCTTC.